The clone carrying this T cell receptor (beta chain) was detected only a few times. Its antigen is still unknown. The library tagged individual cDNA molecules with unique molecular identifiers. TCRdb passed the RACE reads through MiXCR, listing each CDR3 protein once. The sample lists around 200,000 distinct CDR3 sequences; almost 30% were seen once. This record belongs to a study of human T cells and chemical hapten exposure. Study-wide context: TCR yields per sample varied mostly from small pooled library volume differences. Points from the study as a whole: TCRs above 1 in 1000 frequency stayed constant with DPC sensitization.

The V end lost 1 base, the J end lost 3 bases, and 13 bases lay between the germline ends. CDR3 length: 16 residues. Germline V CDR1 and CDR2: LGHDT, YNNKEL (reference sequence). Time point of the sample: pre-sensitization, week 0. Treatment indicated: therapeutic diphenylcyclopropenone sensitization with weekly scalp DPC. Whole blood that had not been fractionated was the source of extracted total RNA. This receptor was obtained from a woman in her 30s with alopecia areata. Some clones in this sample may be carry-over from other donors' samples. The input for sequencing was whole blood, taken in connection with sensitization to the hapten diphenylcyclopropenone (DPC). This chain joins TRBV3-1 and TRBJ1-5; a possible D gene is TRBD1 (5 bases). The chain's CDR3 is CASSQGQPGINQPQHF. CDR3 DNA sequence: TGTGCCAGCAGCCAAGGACAGCCCGGAATCAATCAGCCCCAGCATTTT.